A single sample gave rise to the 14 T cell receptor beta chains below, sequenced in a study of T-cell reconstitution after alpha-beta-depleted transplantation in children. For TCRbeta, the library was prepared with unique molecular identifiers. TCRdb independently ran MiXCR on the PCR reads; one entry per CDR3 protein. The sample has almost 400,000 distinct CDR3 sequences, around 21% seen once. The sequencing here drew on PBMCs from the stem cell graft donor, taken from the stem cell graft. These receptors came from a human donor who donated a stem cell graft to a child with acute myeloid leukemia.

V gene TRBV4-3 combines with J gene TRBJ2-3; D may be TRBD2 (6 bases). Germline V CDR1 and CDR2: LGHNA, YSLEER. The CDR3 loop spans 13 amino acids. V was trimmed by 0 bases and J by 14 bases, leaving 15 bases between them. The CDR3 here is CASSQDKGLARYF. The CDR3 nucleotides read TGCGCCAGCAGCCAAGATAAGGGGCTAGCGAGGTATTTT.

In this sample, this clonotype turned up a few times. The chain carries TRBV6-5 and TRBJ1-1; no clear D gene. The CDR3 consists of 15 residues. V was pared by 4 bases and J by 1 base, with 13 bases between. Germline CDR1 and CDR2: MNHEY and SVGAGI. The CDR3, as DNA: TGTGCCAGCAGTTCCTCGACGCTGAAGAACACTGAAGCTTTCTTT. Amino acids: CASSSSTLKNTEAFF.

This clonotype was picked up many times. The J gene is TRBJ2-7, the V gene TRBV6-2 or TRBV6-3, with 7 nucleotides matching TRBD1. There are 13 residues in the CDR3. Trimming cost V 4 bases and J 4 bases; bases outside gene matches: 4. Looked up from germline, CDR1 is MNHEY and CDR2 is SVGEGT. The CDR3 DNA sequence: TGTGCCAGCAGTTCCGGGACAGTATACGAGCAGTACTTC. This translates into CASSSGTVYEQYF.

This clonotype was found many times. This rearrangement joins TRBV12-3 or TRBV12-4 to TRBJ1-1; a possible D gene is TRBD1 (5 bases). The CDR3 is made up of 14 amino acids. V lost 7 bases, J lost 0 bases, and 12 bases lay in between. Here the CDR3 reads CASTRDRLNTEAFF. The CDR3 DNA sequence: TGTGCCAGCACCCGGGACCGCCTGAACACTGAAGCTTTCTTT.

V is TRBV27 and J is TRBJ2-7, with TRBD2 as a possible D gene (6 bases). The V end was cut by 0 bases, the J end by 1 base, with 7 bases between. This CDR3 is built from 14 residues. Germline V lookup: CDR1 MNHEY, CDR2 SMNVEV (reference sequence). This chain's CDR3 is CASSLSAGSYEQYF. The CDR3 bases are TGTGCCAGCAGTTTATCCGCGGGGTCCTACGAGCAGTACTTC.

The table lists this clonotype with many counts. V usage is TRBV29-1 and J usage is TRBJ2-7; 8 bases match TRBD2. Germline CDR1 SQVTM, CDR2 ANQGSEA. This CDR3 contains 13 residues. The V and J ends lost 7 bases and 4 bases, in that order; junction bases with no gene match: 9. The DNA for the CDR3 is TGCAGCGCCCGACTAGCGACGAAATACGAGCAGTACTTC. Amino acid sequence: CSARLATKYEQYF.

In its sample, this clonotype was seen a few times. V gene TRBV5-1 combines with J gene TRBJ2-5; no definite D call. The germline V gene has CDR1 SGHRS and CDR2 YFSETQ. The CDR3 spans 14 residues. Trimming removed 3 bases at V and 2 bases at J, with 11 bases between. DNA for the CDR3: TGCGCCAGCAGCTCGACTTCCTTTCAAGAGACCCAGTACTTC. As protein: CASSSTSFQETQYF.

This clonotype was counted between two and nine times. This rearrangement joins TRBV29-1 to TRBJ2-3, with D possibly being TRBD2 (5 bases). V shed 3 bases and J shed 4 bases, with 11 bases lying between them. This CDR3 region has 13 residues. Germline CDR1 reads SQVTM; CDR2 reads ANQGSEA. The CDR3 is CSVDADYPDTQYF. CDR3 sequence (DNA): TGCAGCGTTGACGCCGACTATCCAGATACGCAGTATTTT.

This clonotype occurred many times. The chain is built from TRBV29-1 and TRBJ2-3; 7 bases match TRBD1. Germline loops: CDR1 SQVTM, CDR2 ANQGSEA. V shed 6 bases, J shed 3 bases, and the junction held 12 bases outside the gene matches. This CDR3 has 15 amino acids. CDR3 in amino acids: CSVGLGQVRTDTQYF. The CDR3 nucleotides read TGCAGCGTAGGACTTGGACAGGTTAGGACAGATACGCAGTATTTT.

This clonotype was observed a handful of times. This chain connects TRBV7-9 to TRBJ2-1; D is perhaps TRBD1 or TRBD2 (5 bases each). The CDR3 is 17 amino acids. Germline lookup yields CDR1 SEHNR and CDR2 FQNEAQ (reference sequence). The germline V and J ends were trimmed by 0 bases and 6 bases, with 18 bases remaining between them. The CDR3 here is CASSLALGRARGNEQFF. DNA of the CDR3: TGTGCCAGCAGCTTAGCGCTGGGCAGGGCGAGGGGCAATGAGCAGTTCTTC.

In its sample, this clonotype was seen a few times. The V and J genes are TRBV29-1 and TRBJ1-1; D is possibly TRBD1 (5 bases). The CDR3 length is 13 residues. V lost 6 bases to trimming and J lost 0 bases, with 11 bases between them. Germline assignment: CDR1 SQVTM and CDR2 ANQGSEA. The CDR3 nucleotides read TGCAGCGTCCTTCCGACAGTGAACACTGAAGCTTTCTTT. Protein product: CSVLPTVNTEAFF.

The chain joins TRBV29-1 to TRBJ2-7, with a possible D match to TRBD2 (5 bases). The length of the CDR3 is 12 residues. Trimming removed 3 bases from V and 7 bases from J, with 13 bases in between. Germline V gene data show CDR1 as SQVTM and CDR2 as ANQGSEA. The CDR3 DNA is TGCAGCGTTGATTTTCAGCGCGGGGAGCAGTACTTC. Translation: CSVDFQRGEQYF.

This clonotype has a count of ten or more. The chain combines TRBV20-1 with TRBJ2-1; 12 bases are a match to TRBD2. Trimming removed 6 bases from V and 7 bases from J; junction bases left unmatched: 7. The CDR3 is 14 amino acids. Germline CDR1 is DFQATT and CDR2 is SNEGSKA (reference sequence). Written as DNA, the CDR3 is TGCAGTGCAAGACTAGCGGGAGTAGGTAATGAGCAGTTCTTC. It is translated as CSARLAGVGNEQFF.

V is TRBV28 and J is TRBJ2-2; D call uncertain. Trimming pared 7 bases from V and 5 bases from J, leaving 20 bases between. Germline CDR1 reads MDHEN; CDR2 reads SYDVKM. The CDR3 length is 16 residues. This CDR3 is CASNRRVTLRTGELFF. DNA for the CDR3: TGTGCCAGCAACCGAAGGGTTACCCTGAGGACCGGGGAGCTGTTTTTT.